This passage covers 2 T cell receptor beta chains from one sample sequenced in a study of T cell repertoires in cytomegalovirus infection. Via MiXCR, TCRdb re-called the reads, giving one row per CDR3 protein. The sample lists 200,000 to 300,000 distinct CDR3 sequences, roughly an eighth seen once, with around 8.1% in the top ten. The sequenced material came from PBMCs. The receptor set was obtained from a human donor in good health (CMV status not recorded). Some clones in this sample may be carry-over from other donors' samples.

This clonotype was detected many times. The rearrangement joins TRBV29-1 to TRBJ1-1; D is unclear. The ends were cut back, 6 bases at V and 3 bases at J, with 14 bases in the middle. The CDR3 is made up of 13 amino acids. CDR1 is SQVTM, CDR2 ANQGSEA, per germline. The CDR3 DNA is TGCAGCGTGAGGGCACAACTCTACACTGAAGCTTTCTTT. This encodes CSVRAQLYTEAFF.

CDR3 nucleotides: TGTGCCAGCAGCTGGACAGGGGATAATTCACCCCTCCACTTT. Translated: CASSWTGDNSPLHF. The chain combines TRBV7-3 with TRBJ1-6; 9 bases fit TRBD1. Trimming removed 4 bases from V and 5 bases from J; junction bases left unmatched: 0. Germline CDR1 and CDR2: SGHTA and FQGTGA. The CDR3 has 14 residues.